These 4 T cell receptor beta chains share one sample of origin, sequenced in a study of radiation and T cells in renal cell carcinoma. The treatment was: treatment-naive control, cytoreductive nephrectomy. Here immunoSEQ multiplex PCR was the method, and the copy in TCRdb shows in-frame clones only, minus some. The top ten clones hold around 17% of a sample with 14,000 to 15,000 clones, 62% of them seen once. The sequencing here drew on tumor tissue, taken from a patient whose treatment was nephrectomy without radiotherapy. The receptors here all came from a man in his sixties with renal cell carcinoma.

This clone turned up a few times. The gene calls are TRBV27 and TRBJ2-7, with TRBD1 as a possible D gene (5 bases). Trimming removed 2 bases from V and 5 bases from J, with 10 bases in between. The CDR3 sequence is 13 residues long. The V gene's germline CDR1 is MNHEY and CDR2 SMNVEV (reference sequence). The CDR3 region has the DNA TGTGCCAGCAGTTTACAGGGTTACGACGAGCAGTACTTC. It is translated as CASSLQGYDEQYF.

This chain links TRBV14 with TRBJ1-2; D uncertain. V gave up 0 bases and J gave up 9 bases, with 8 bases separating them. The germline gives CDR1 SGHDN, CDR2 FVKESK. The CDR3 runs to 12 residues. The CDR3 region has the DNA TGTGCCAGCAGCCAAGACAGGATCCGCTACACCTTC. Protein sequence: CASSQDRIRYTF. Looking up the rest from reference TRBV14 and TRBJ1-2 gives the full variable domain: EAGVTQFPSHSVIEKGQTVTLRCDPISGHDNLYWYRRVMGKEIKFLLHFVKESKQDESGMPNNRFLAERTGGTYSTLKVQPAELEDSGVYFCASSQDRIRYTFGSGTRLTVV.

V usage is TRBV5-1 and J usage is TRBJ2-5; D is ambiguous. Judging by the DNA end, TRBJ2-7 fits better; the J call may be wrong. The CDR3 is 13 amino acids. CDR1 and CDR2 from the germline V gene are SGHRS and YFSETQ. The CDR3 DNA reads TGCGCCAGCAGCCTACCGGACGGCTACGAGCAGTACTTC. Protein product: CASSLPDGYEQYF.

This clone has just a few counts. V gene TRBV28 combines with J gene TRBJ2-1; 9 bases map to TRBD1. V dropped 6 bases and J dropped 8; count of bases not matched to a gene: 5. Germline V lookup: CDR1 MDHEN, CDR2 SYDVKM. The CDR3 covers 13 residues. The CDR3 sequence: CASRIQGAHEQFF. The CDR3 DNA is TGTGCCAGCAGGATACAGGGGGCACATGAGCAGTTCTTC.